One sample yielded the 18 T cell receptor beta chains listed below, sequenced in a study of T cell responses to AZD1222 COVID-19 vaccine. Using immunoSEQ multiplex PCR, the repertoire was profiled, and TCRdb retains in-frame clones only, with some absent. The repertoire holds more than 250,000 clones, approximately 95% seen once, with 0.5% to 0.65% in the top ten. The sample here was peripheral blood, taken on day 0 of AZD1222 vaccination. Every receptor here comes from an adult in good health.

V and J are TRBV2 and TRBJ1-1; D possibly corresponds to TRBD1 (5 bases). Looked up from germline, CDR1 is SNHLY and CDR2 is FYNNEI. This CDR3 is 13 amino acids long. V lost 5 bases to trimming and J lost 3 bases, with 10 bases between them. The CDR3 protein is CASSRDVDTEAFF. The CDR3 DNA follows: TGTGCCAGCAGTCGGGACGTAGACACTGAAGCTTTCTTT.

The chain carries TRBV5-4 and TRBJ2-1; D remains unclear. In germline, CDR1 is SGHNT, CDR2 YYREEE (reference sequence). This CDR3 is 13 amino acids long. Trimming pared 4 bases from V and 10 bases from J, leaving 15 bases between. In DNA form, the CDR3 reads TGTGCCAGCAGCCCCTCCCACGCGGACGAGCAGTTCTTC. It translates to CASSPSHADEQFF.

The chain combines TRBV6-2 or TRBV6-3 with TRBJ2-7, with TRBD1 identical over 7 bases. The CDR3 has 15 amino acids. CDR1 and CDR2 (germline): MNHEY, SVGEGT. The ends lost 6 bases at V and 3 bases at J; junction bases unmatched: 11. CDR3 in DNA: TGTGCCAGCAGCCGCTTACGGGACAGCGACTACGAGCAGTACTTC. As protein: CASSRLRDSDYEQYF.

V is TRBV10-2 and J is TRBJ1-2; D is uncertain. This CDR3 region has 13 residues. Germline V gene sequence: CDR1 WSHSY, CDR2 SAAADI. V lost 0 bases to trimming and J lost 4 bases, with 6 bases between them. This chain's CDR3 is CASSESGFYGYTF. CDR3 in DNA: TGCGCCAGCAGTGAGTCGGGCTTCTATGGCTACACCTTC.

This chain links TRBV2 with TRBJ2-5; tentative D call: TRBD2 (6 bases). Germline V CDR1 and CDR2: SNHLY, FYNNEI. V was pared by 5 bases and J by 1 base, with 8 bases between. The CDR3 is 13 residues long. DNA of the CDR3: TGTGCCAGCAGTCGGGGGTTCCAAGAGACCCAGTACTTC. Translating it yields CASSRGFQETQYF. Filled out from reference TRBV2 and TRBJ2-5, the complete variable domain reads EPEVTQTPSHQVTQMGQEVILRCVPISNHLYFYWYRQILGQKVEFLVSFYNNEISEKSEIFDDQFSVERPDGSNFTLKIRSTKLEDSAMYFCASSRGFQETQYFGPGTRLLVL.

The chain combines TRBV7-2 with TRBJ1-3, with D perhaps TRBD1 (6 bases). Trimming cost V 2 bases and J 0 bases, with 11 bases left between them. The CDR3 covers 16 residues. Germline V gives CDR1 SGHTA, CDR2 FQGNSA. The CDR3 DNA reads TGTGCCAGCAGCTTAACGACAGGCCTCTCTGGAAACACCATATATTTT. It yields the protein CASSLTTGLSGNTIYF.

The rearrangement joins TRBV4-1 to TRBJ1-1; 7 bases agree with TRBD1. Germline V gene data show CDR1 as MGHRA and CDR2 as YSYEKL. J was trimmed by 2 bases and V by 3 bases; bases with no gene match: 3. The CDR3 contains 14 residues. The CDR3 loop is CASSQWDRNTEAFF. The CDR3 DNA reads TGCGCCAGCAGCCAGTGGGACAGAAACACTGAAGCTTTCTTT.

The chain combines TRBV10-3 with TRBJ2-7; D is perhaps TRBD1 or TRBD2 (5 bases each). In germline, CDR1 is ENHRY, CDR2 SYGVKD. Between the trimmed V and J ends, which lost 6 bases and 6 bases, there was a span of 18 bases. The CDR3 runs 14 residues. The CDR3 sequence: CAISLGTDTSEQYF. The CDR3 bases are TGTGCCATCAGCCTCGGGACGGACACCTCCGAGCAGTACTTC.

This clone was seen a handful of times. The chain employs TRBV18 and TRBJ2-3; unclear D gene. Germline loops: CDR1 KGHSH, CDR2 LQKENI. There are 11 residues in the CDR3. V was cut by 4 bases and J by 4 bases, with 3 bases left in between. CDR3: CASSQSDTQYF. The CDR3 DNA reads TGTGCCAGCTCACAGTCAGATACGCAGTATTTT.

V and J are TRBV11-2 and TRBJ2-7; D gene uncertain. The CDR3 runs 13 residues. Germline CDR1 SGHAT, CDR2 FQNNGV. V lost 6 bases and J lost 2, with 11 bases in between. CDR3 nucleotides: TGTGCCAGCAGGTCCCCTCAAACCTACGAGCAGTACTTC. Its protein product is CASRSPQTYEQYF.

The chain carries TRBV5-1 and TRBJ2-2; 9 bases line up with TRBD1. CDR1 SGHRS and CDR2 YFSETQ come from the germline V gene. The CDR3 has 15 residues. The V gene end was trimmed by 3 bases and the J gene end by 4 bases; junction bases not matched to a gene: 4. The chain's CDR3 is CASSWGQGGTGELFF. In DNA, the CDR3 is TGCGCCAGCAGCTGGGGACAGGGAGGCACCGGGGAGCTGTTTTTT.

The J gene is TRBJ1-3, the V gene TRBV11-3; D is unresolved. In germline, CDR1 is SGHNT, CDR2 YENEEA. The CDR3 is 10 residues long. V was cut by 8 bases and J by 11 bases, with 10 bases left in between. The CDR3 DNA sequence: TGTGCCAGCCCATTACGGTCCATATATTTT. This encodes CASPLRSIYF.

This chain joins TRBV27 and TRBJ1-6, with a tentative D call TRBD1 (5 bases). The germline V gene encodes CDR1 MNHEY and CDR2 SMNVEV (reference sequence). CDR3 length: 12 residues. V lost 7 bases to trimming and J lost 7 bases, with 8 bases between them. The DNA of the CDR3 is TGTGCCAGCAAGCAGGGAAATTCACCCCTCCACTTT. Translation: CASKQGNSPLHF.

The chain employs TRBV29-1 and TRBJ2-3; D unclear. Germline assignment: CDR1 SQVTM and CDR2 ANQGSEA. The length of the CDR3 is 12 residues. Trimming removed 2 bases at V and 0 bases at J, with 3 bases between. The CDR3 nucleotides are TGCAGCGTTGAAAAGAGCACAGATACGCAGTATTTT. As protein: CSVEKSTDTQYF.

The chain couples TRBV28 to TRBJ1-2; no clear D. Germline lookup yields CDR1 MDHEN and CDR2 SYDVKM. CDR3 length: 13 amino acids. Trimming left V 6 bases short and J 1 base short, with 9 bases between. CDR3 sequence reads: CASRRTVNYGYTF. The CDR3 bases are TGTGCCAGCAGGCGCACAGTTAACTATGGCTACACCTTC.

The chain couples TRBV7-8 to TRBJ2-7; 11 bases map to TRBD2. CDR1 and CDR2 (germline): SGHVS, FQNEAQ. Trimming took 5 bases from V and 0 from J; bases not matched to a gene: 6. The CDR3 totals 16 residues. CDR3 coding DNA: TGTGCCAGCAGCCCGAGGACTAGCGGGTACTCCTACGAGCAGTACTTC. Encoded protein: CASSPRTSGYSYEQYF.

Regarding this clone: Within the sample, other DNA sequences also encode this same CDR3. The chain employs TRBV19 and TRBJ1-1; D perhaps matches TRBD1 (6 bases). Trimming cost V 1 base and J 1 base, with 10 bases left between them. This CDR3 is 15 amino acids long. Germline V gives CDR1 LNHDA, CDR2 SQIVND (reference sequence). The CDR3 nucleotides read TGTGCCAGTAGTATAGCCCCGACAGGGAACACTGAAGCTTTCTTT. Its translation: CASSIAPTGNTEAFF.

The genes are TRBV28 and TRBJ1-2; tentatively, D is TRBD1 (5 bases). From germline, CDR1 is MDHEN and CDR2 SYDVKM. CDR3 size: 10 residues. V lost 6 bases and J lost 13, with 12 bases in between. CDR3 in DNA: TGTGCCAGCAGCTCGGGACGGATCACCTTC. It encodes CASSSGRITF.